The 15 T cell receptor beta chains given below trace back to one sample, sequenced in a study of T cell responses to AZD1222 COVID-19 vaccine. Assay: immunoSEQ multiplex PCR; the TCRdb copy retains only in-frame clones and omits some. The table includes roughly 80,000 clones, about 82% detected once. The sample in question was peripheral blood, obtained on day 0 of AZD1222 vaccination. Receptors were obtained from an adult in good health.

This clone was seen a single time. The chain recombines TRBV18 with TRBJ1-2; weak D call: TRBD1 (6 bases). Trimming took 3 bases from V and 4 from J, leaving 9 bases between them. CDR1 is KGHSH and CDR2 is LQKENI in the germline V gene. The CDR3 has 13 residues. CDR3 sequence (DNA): TGTGCCAGCTCACCCGGGACACCCTATGGCTACACCTTC. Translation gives CASSPGTPYGYTF.

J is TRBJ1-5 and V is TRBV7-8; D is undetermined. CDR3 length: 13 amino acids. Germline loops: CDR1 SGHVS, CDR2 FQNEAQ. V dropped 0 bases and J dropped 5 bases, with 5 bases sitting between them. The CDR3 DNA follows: TGTGCCAGCAGCTTAGCAGGGTATCAGCCCCAGCATTTT. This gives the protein CASSLAGYQPQHF. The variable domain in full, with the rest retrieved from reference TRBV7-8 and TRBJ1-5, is GAGVSQSPRYKVAKRGQDVALRCDPISGHVSLFWYQQALGQGPEFLTYFQNEAQLDKSGLPSDRFFAERPEGSVSTLKIQRTQQEDSAVYLCASSLAGYQPQHFGDGTRLSIL.

The CDR3 DNA sequence: TGTGCCAGCAGCTTAGTGGGGGGGCTTCGGCCCCAGCATTTT. Translated: CASSLVGGLRPQHF. The rearrangement joins TRBV7-2 to TRBJ1-5; perhaps TRBD1 as D (6 bases). This CDR3 region has 14 residues. The germline gives CDR1 SGHTA, CDR2 FQGNSA. V shed 1 base and J shed 9 bases, with 13 bases lying between them. The full variable domain, in which reference TRBV7-2 and TRBJ1-5 provide the parts outside the CDR3, is GAGVSQSPSNKVTEKGKDVELRCDPISGHTALYWYRQSLGQGLEFLIYFQGNSAPDKSGLPSDRFSAERTGGSVSTLTIQRTQQEDSAVYLCASSLVGGLRPQHFGDGTRLSIL.

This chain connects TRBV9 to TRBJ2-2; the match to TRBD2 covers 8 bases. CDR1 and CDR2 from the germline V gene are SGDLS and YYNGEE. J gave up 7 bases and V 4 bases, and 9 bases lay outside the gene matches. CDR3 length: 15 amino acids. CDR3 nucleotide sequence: TGTGCCAGCAGCCCCCCAGCGGGAGCCGTCGGGGAGCTGTTTTTT. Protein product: CASSPPAGAVGELFF.

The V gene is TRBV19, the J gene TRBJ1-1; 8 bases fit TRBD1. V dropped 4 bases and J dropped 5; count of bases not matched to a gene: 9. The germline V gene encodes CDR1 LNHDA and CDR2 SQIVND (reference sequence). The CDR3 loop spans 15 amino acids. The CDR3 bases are TGTGCCAGTAGTACCCTTACAGGGGGGTTAACTGAAGCTTTCTTT. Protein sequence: CASSTLTGGLTEAFF. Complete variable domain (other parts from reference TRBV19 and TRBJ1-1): DGGITQSPKYLFRKEGQNVTLSCEQNLNHDAMYWYRQDPGQGLRLIYYSQIVNDFQKGDIAEGYSVSREKKESFPLTVTSAQKNPTAFYLCASSTLTGGLTEAFFGQGTRLTVV.

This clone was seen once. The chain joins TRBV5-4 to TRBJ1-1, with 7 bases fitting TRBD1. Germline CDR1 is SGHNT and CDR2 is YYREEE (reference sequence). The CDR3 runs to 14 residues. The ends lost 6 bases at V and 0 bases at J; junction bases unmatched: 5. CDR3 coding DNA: TGTGCCAGCACCCTGACAGGGTTGAACACTGAAGCTTTCTTT. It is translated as CASTLTGLNTEAFF.

CDR3 in DNA: TGTGCCAGTATCCGAGGGGCGGGACTAGCGGGAGTAAACGGGGAGCTGTTTTTT. Amino acid sequence: CASIRGAGLAGVNGELFF. The chain employs TRBV19 and TRBJ2-2; 14 bases fit TRBD2. Per germline, CDR1 LNHDA and CDR2 SQIVND (reference sequence). This CDR3 is built from 18 residues. Unmatched junction bases numbered 14, after V lost 7 bases and J lost 7 bases.

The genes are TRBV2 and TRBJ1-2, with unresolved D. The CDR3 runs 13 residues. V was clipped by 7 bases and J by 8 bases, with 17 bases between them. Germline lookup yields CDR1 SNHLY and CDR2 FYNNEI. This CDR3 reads CASTLELKLGYTF. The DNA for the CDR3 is TGTGCCAGCACCCTCGAACTGAAACTCGGCTACACCTTC.

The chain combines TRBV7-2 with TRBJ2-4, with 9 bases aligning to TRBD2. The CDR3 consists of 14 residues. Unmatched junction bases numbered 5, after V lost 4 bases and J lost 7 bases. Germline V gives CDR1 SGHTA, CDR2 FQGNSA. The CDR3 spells CASSSRGGSNIQYF. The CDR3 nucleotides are TGTGCCAGCAGCTCGCGGGGGGGTAGCAACATTCAGTACTTC.

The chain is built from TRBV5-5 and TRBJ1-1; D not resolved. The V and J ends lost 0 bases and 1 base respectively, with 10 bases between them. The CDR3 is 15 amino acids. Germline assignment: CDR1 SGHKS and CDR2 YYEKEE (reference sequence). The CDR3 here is CASSLAPTRNTEAFF. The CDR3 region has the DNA TGTGCCAGCAGCTTGGCTCCTACCAGGAACACTGAAGCTTTCTTT.

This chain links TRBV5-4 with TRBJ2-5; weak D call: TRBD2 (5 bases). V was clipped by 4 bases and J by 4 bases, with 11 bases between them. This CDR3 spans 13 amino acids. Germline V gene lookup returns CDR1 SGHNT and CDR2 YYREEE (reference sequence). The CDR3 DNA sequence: TGTGCCAGCAGCGGGGAGTATGGAGAGACCCAGTACTTC. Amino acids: CASSGEYGETQYF.

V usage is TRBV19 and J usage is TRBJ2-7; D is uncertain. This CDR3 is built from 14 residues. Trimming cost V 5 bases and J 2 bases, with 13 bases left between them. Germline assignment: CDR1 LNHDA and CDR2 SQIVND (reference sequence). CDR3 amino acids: CASSSSSSTYEQYF. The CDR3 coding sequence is TGTGCCAGTAGTTCCTCGAGCTCCACCTACGAGCAGTACTTC.

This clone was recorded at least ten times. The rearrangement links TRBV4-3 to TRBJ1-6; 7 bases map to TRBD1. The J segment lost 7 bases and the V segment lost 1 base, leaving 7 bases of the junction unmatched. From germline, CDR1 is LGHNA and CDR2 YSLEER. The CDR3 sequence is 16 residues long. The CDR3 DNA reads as TGCGCCAGCAGCCAAGTCTGGACAGGCCGAAATTCACCCCTCCACTTT. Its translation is CASSQVWTGRNSPLHF.

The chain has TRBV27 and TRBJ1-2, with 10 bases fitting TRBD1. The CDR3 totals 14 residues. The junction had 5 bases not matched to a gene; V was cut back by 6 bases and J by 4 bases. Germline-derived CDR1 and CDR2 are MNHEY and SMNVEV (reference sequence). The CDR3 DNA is TGTGCCAGCAGAAGGGGACAGGGGAGCTATGGCTACACCTTC. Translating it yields CASRRGQGSYGYTF.

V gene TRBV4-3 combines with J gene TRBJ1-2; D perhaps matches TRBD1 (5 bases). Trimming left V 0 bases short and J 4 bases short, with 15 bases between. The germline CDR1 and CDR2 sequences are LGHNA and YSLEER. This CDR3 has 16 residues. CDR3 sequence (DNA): TGCGCCAGCAGCCAAGATACCGGGGGTACCGCCTATGGCTACACCTTC. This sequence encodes CASSQDTGGTAYGYTF.